This passage covers 9 T cell receptor beta chains from one sample sequenced in a study of T cells in Graves' hyperthyroidism and ophthalmopathy. Researchers amplified the TCR beta CDR3 regions from RNA transcripts. HTBI primers drove first-round RT-PCR of the TCR CDR3. TCRdb fed the multiplex PCR reads into MiXCR, producing one record per CDR3 protein. The sample gives fewer than 650,000 distinct CDR3 sequences, about 15% of which show up once; under 7% is in the top ten. Sequenced: blood. Receptors were obtained from a woman aged 25-40 years with Graves' hyperthyroidism that later progressed to Graves' ophthalmopathy.

The genes are TRBV6-1 and TRBJ2-7, with 8 bases identical to TRBD2. Germline CDR1 and CDR2: MNHNS and SASEGT. The CDR3 spans 15 residues. Unmatched junction bases numbered 8, after V lost 6 bases and J lost 1 base. In DNA form, the CDR3 reads TGTGCCAGCAGCATTACTAGCGGAGGTTCCTACGAGCAGTACTTC. Translation gives CASSITSGGSYEQYF.

The genes are TRBV7-8 and TRBJ2-5, with 8 nucleotides matching TRBD2. The CDR3 totals 16 residues. Trimming removed 4 bases from V and 1 base from J; junction bases left unmatched: 8. Per germline, CDR1 SGHVS and CDR2 FQNEAQ. CDR3 amino acids: CASSSLLLAGQETQYF. The CDR3 region has the DNA TGTGCCAGCAGCTCCCTCTTGCTAGCGGGCCAAGAGACCCAGTACTTC.

In its sample, this clonotype was seen many times. The chain uses TRBV6-2 or TRBV6-3 and TRBJ2-1, with 11 positions matching TRBD2. This CDR3 contains 16 residues. The trim removed 4 bases at V and 3 bases at J, leaving 5 bases unmatched. CDR1 MNHEY and CDR2 SVGEGT come from the germline V gene. CDR3 sequence (DNA): TGTGCCAGCAGTTGGACTAGCGGGTCTCACTACAATGAGCAGTTCTTC. Translated: CASSWTSGSHYNEQFF.

This clonotype was seen a few times. The gene calls are TRBV27 and TRBJ2-7; tentatively, D is TRBD1 (5 bases). CDR1 MNHEY and CDR2 SMNVEV come from the germline V gene (reference sequence). This CDR3 spans 16 amino acids. The germline V and J ends were trimmed by 4 bases and 6 bases, with 22 bases remaining between them. CDR3 DNA: TGTGCCAGCAGTTCATACCCCCGGGCAGGGCCCCCCGAGCAGTACTTC. Translated: CASSSYPRAGPPEQYF.

As regards this clonotype: No conserved phenylalanine or tryptophan is present at the end of the CDR3, so a read error is the likely explanation. The chain has TRBV7-9 and TRBJ1-1; 8 nucleotides line up with TRBD1. This CDR3 has 15 amino acids. After removal of 8 bases from V and 0 bases from J, the junction contained 8 bases not matched to a gene. Germline values: CDR1 SEHNR, CDR2 FQNEAQ (reference sequence). DNA for the CDR3: TGTGCCAGCGGCTCGGGGACAGGCGTGAACACTGAAGCTTTCTCT. This translates into CASGSGTGVNTEAFS.

This clonotype was seen ten or more times. DNA for the CDR3: TGTGCCAGCAGTTTAGGAAGGGGTGGGGCGGTTAGCTACGAGCAGTACTTC. This gives the protein CASSLGRGGAVSYEQYF. The chain is built from TRBV12-3 or TRBV12-4 and TRBJ2-7; TRBD1 might be the D (5 bases). The V and J ends lost 1 base and 3 bases respectively, with 19 bases between them. There are 17 residues in the CDR3.

The sample holds many counts of this clonotype. The chain couples TRBV5-1 to TRBJ1-5, with D unresolved. The germline CDR1 and CDR2 sequences are SGHRS and YFSETQ. Trimming pared 4 bases from V and 1 base from J, leaving 6 bases between. This CDR3 is 13 amino acids long. This CDR3 reads CASSERSNQPQHF. The CDR3 bases are TGCGCCAGCAGCGAACGGAGCAATCAGCCCCAGCATTTT.

This clonotype was counted between two and nine times. Here the CDR3 reads CASSLEIGPQHF. The CDR3 nucleotides read TGTGCCAGCAGTTTGGAGATTGGGCCCCAGCATTTT. The chain carries TRBV28 and TRBJ1-5; D unclear. This CDR3 is 12 amino acids long. The ends were cut back, 3 bases at V and 9 bases at J, with 9 bases in the middle. The germline gives CDR1 MDHEN, CDR2 SYDVKM.

V usage is TRBV11-2 and J usage is TRBJ2-3; no firm D call. The CDR3 runs to 14 residues. V was pared by 1 base and J by 5 bases, with 10 bases between. Germline CDR1 reads SGHAT; CDR2 reads FQNNGV. CDR3 sequence reads: CASSLVAGKDTQYF. The DNA of the CDR3 is TGTGCCAGCAGCTTAGTGGCAGGCAAAGATACGCAGTATTTT.